Sequencing of this T cell receptor beta chain was carried out in a study of blood T cells in healthy people across ages. Study findings and constraints: Observed TCR beta diversity per million T cells went down as age went up. This fall followed a roughly linear course with age.

This CDR3 spans 17 amino acids. In germline, CDR1 is MDHEN, CDR2 SYDVKM. A second roughly 7 to 12 cycle PCR used barcoded and J-beta primers. TCRdb ran MiXCR on the 5' RACE reads and lists one entry per CDR3 protein. In the table there are about 730,000 distinct CDR3 sequences, about 40% of which are singletons. For this clonotype: Its target is unknown.

Sequenced sample: blood. The sequence was collected from a woman aged 55-70 years in good health. The V and J genes are TRBV28 and TRBJ2-4, with 9 bases fitting TRBD2. The J call may be wrong; the DNA end is better matched by TRBJ2-7. CDR3 coding DNA: TGTGCCAGCAGTCCAATGGGACTAGCCGGATACTCCTACGAGCAGTACTTC. Its protein product is CASSPMGLAGYSYEQYF.